The entry below gives a single T cell receptor delta chain sequence along with its context. No antigen is known for it. The sample is drawn from a study of delta chains in infants with herpesvirus infections. Overall study context: From birth, Ugandan infants were followed prospectively for primary CMV infection. Infants infected with CMV after birth were searched for public fetal Vdelta1/Vgamma8 clonotype. Whole-study results and caveats: The public clonotype might exist undetected in CMV-uninfected infants. Uninfected infants and those infected after 120 days lacked the public clonotype.

The CDR3 runs 15 residues. The V gene's germline CDR1 is GEAIGNYY and CDR2 EKD. J gave up 0 bases and V 1 base, and 4 bases lay outside the gene matches. Reverse transcription of PBMC RNA used primers specific for the gamma and delta chains. TCRdb ran CATT on the RT-PCR reads. Altogether about 1,500 delta-chain clones are present, 35% being singletons, with the ten largest covering 7% to 9%. The chain is built from TRDV2 and TRDJ1; TRDD3 matches 7 bases. The receptor comes from a human donor who was a Ugandan infant, either HIV-exposed or HIV-unexposed (not recorded which). The sample consisted of peripheral blood, taken at time point 1 of longitudinal follow-up. CDR3 DNA: TGTGCCTGTGACACTGGGGGACCGTACACCGATAAACTCATCTTT. Its protein is CACDTGGPYTDKLIF.